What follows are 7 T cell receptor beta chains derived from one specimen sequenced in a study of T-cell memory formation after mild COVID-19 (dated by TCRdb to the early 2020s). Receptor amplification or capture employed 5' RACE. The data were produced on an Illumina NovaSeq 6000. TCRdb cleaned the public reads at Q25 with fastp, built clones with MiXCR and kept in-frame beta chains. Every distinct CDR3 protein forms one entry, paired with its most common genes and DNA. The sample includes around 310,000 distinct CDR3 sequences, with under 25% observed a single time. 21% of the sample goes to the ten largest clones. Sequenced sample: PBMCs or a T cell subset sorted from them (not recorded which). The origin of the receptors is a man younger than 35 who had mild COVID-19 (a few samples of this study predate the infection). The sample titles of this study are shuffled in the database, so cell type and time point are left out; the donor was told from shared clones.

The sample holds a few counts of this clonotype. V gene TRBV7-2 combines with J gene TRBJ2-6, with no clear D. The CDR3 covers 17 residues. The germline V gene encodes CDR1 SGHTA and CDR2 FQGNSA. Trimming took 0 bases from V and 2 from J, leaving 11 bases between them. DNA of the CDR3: TGTGCCAGCAGCTTAGCGGTGGGGTACACTGGGGCCAACGTCCTGACTTTC. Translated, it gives CASSLAVGYTGANVLTF.

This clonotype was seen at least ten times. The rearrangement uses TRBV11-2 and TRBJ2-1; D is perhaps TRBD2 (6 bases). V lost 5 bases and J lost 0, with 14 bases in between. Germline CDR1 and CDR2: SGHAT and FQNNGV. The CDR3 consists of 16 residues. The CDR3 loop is CASSLRRDASYNEQFF. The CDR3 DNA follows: TGTGCCAGCAGCCTCCGGCGGGACGCCTCCTACAATGAGCAGTTCTTC.

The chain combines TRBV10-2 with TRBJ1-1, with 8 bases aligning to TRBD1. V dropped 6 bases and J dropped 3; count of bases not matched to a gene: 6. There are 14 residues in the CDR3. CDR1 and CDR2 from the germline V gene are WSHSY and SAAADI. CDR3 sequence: CASSEGQGYTEAFF. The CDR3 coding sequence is TGCGCCAGCAGCGAAGGACAGGGTTACACTGAAGCTTTCTTT.

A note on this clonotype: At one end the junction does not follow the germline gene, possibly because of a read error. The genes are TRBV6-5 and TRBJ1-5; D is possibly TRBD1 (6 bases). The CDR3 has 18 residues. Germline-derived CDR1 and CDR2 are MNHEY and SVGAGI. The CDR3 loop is CASSYRDQRDILHQHQHF. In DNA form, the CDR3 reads TGTGCCAGCAGTTACCGGGATCAAAGGGACATTTTGCATCAGCACCAGCATTTT.

The CDR3 bases are TGTGCCAGCGCCGAGGGTAGTAGCGGGGTTACAGATACGCAGTATTTT. Residues: CASAEGSSGVTDTQYF. The chain is built from TRBV2 and TRBJ2-3; 8 positions match TRBD2. V lost 8 bases to trimming and J lost 3 bases; unmatched junction nucleotides: 13. From germline, CDR1 is SNHLY and CDR2 FYNNEI. The CDR3 is 16 amino acids. Drawing the rest from reference TRBV2 and TRBJ2-3, the complete variable domain is EPEVTQTPSHQVTQMGQEVILRCVPISNHLYFYWYRQILGQKVEFLVSFYNNEISEKSEIFDDQFSVERPDGSNFTLKIRSTKLEDSAMYFCASAEGSSGVTDTQYFGPGTRLTVL.

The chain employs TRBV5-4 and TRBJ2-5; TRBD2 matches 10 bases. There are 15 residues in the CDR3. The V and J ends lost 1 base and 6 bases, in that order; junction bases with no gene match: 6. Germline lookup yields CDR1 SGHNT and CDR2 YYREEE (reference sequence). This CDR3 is CASSLNSGGAKTQYF. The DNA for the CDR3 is TGTGCCAGCAGCTTGAACAGCGGGGGGGCTAAGACCCAGTACTTC.

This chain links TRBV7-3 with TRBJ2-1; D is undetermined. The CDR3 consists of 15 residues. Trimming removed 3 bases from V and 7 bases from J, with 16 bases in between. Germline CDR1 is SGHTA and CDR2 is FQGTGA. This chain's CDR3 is CASSFTLGGLNEQFF. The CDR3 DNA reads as TGTGCCAGCAGCTTTACGCTTGGTGGGTTGAATGAGCAGTTCTTC.